One and the same sample provided the 9 T cell receptor beta chains below, sequenced in a study of circulating CD8 cells and anti-PD-1 response in melanoma. Each library started from approximately 14 ng of total RNA using the QIAseq Immune Repertoire TCR panel. TCRdb re-derived calls from the reads in MiXCR, one entry per CDR3 protein. This sample carries about 340 distinct CDR3 sequences, 8.2% of them seen once, and the ten largest clones take more than 35%. From live CD3+CD8+TCRalphabeta+ cells, four PD-1 and/or TIGIT subsets were sorted. The sequenced sample was CD8+ T cells from PBMCs, obtained at baseline or after one month of anti-PD-1 therapy (not recorded which). The receptors shown here come from a human donor with melanoma.

This clonotype is classed as large. V usage is TRBV12-3 or TRBV12-4 and J usage is TRBJ2-7, with 8 nucleotides matching TRBD1. After removal of 10 bases from V and 3 bases from J, the junction contained 11 bases not matched to a gene. CDR3 length: 14 amino acids. The CDR3 DNA is TGTGCCATCTCCACAGGGGGTTTTCGCTACGAGCAGTACTTC. Its protein is CAISTGGFRYEQYF.

Sample share makes this clonotype large. The V and J genes are TRBV7-2 and TRBJ1-1, with TRBD1 as a possible D gene (5 bases). The CDR3 runs to 13 residues. Germline V CDR1 and CDR2: SGHTA, FQGNSA. V lost 5 bases and J lost 7, with 14 bases in between. Here the CDR3 reads CASSTGTGVEAFF. CDR3 coding DNA: TGTGCCAGCAGCACCGGGACTGGAGTTGAAGCTTTCTTT. Filled out from reference TRBV7-2 and TRBJ1-1, the complete variable domain reads GAGVSQSPSNKVTEKGKDVELRCDPISGHTALYWYRQSLGQGLEFLIYFQGNSAPDKSGLPSDRFSAERTGGSVSTLTIQRTQQEDSAVYLCASSTGTGVEAFFGQGTRLTVV.

By sample share, this clonotype is medium-sized. The rearrangement links TRBV7-9 to TRBJ2-1, with TRBD2 identical over 13 bases. With V trimmed by 8 bases and J by 2 bases, 3 bases remained unmatched. Looked up from germline, CDR1 is SEHNR and CDR2 is FQNEAQ (reference sequence). The CDR3 extends over 15 amino acids. CDR3 DNA: TGTGCCAGCGAGACTAGCGGGGGGCCCTACAATGAGCAGTTCTTC. The encoded protein is CASETSGGPYNEQFF.

By share, this clonotype counts as large. The chain combines TRBV29-1 with TRBJ1-1; tentatively, D is TRBD1 (6 bases). This CDR3 contains 13 residues. CDR1 is SQVTM and CDR2 is ANQGSEA in the germline V gene. V dropped 6 bases and J dropped 8 bases, with 19 bases sitting between them. CDR3 sequence: CSVAGGGRMEAFF. The CDR3 region has the DNA TGCAGCGTCGCTGGGGGGGGGCGAATGGAAGCTTTCTTT.

This clonotype is categorized as large. The V gene is TRBV19, the J gene TRBJ2-1; no firm D call. V was pared by 2 bases and J by 3 bases, with 17 bases between. This CDR3 comprises 17 residues. Germline V gene data show CDR1 as LNHDA and CDR2 as SQIVND (reference sequence). DNA of the CDR3: TGTGCCAGTAGTATAATACGCGACTCGCCCCACTACAATGAGCAGTTCTTC. Protein sequence: CASSIIRDSPHYNEQFF. Complete variable domain (other parts from reference TRBV19 and TRBJ2-1): DGGITQSPKYLFRKEGQNVTLSCEQNLNHDAMYWYRQDPGQGLRLIYYSQIVNDFQKGDIAEGYSVSREKKESFPLTVTSAQKNPTAFYLCASSIIRDSPHYNEQFFGPGTRLTVL.

By its share, this clonotype is large. The CDR3 nucleotides are TGTGCCACCAGTGATCTTGACAGGTCGAAAGGGGAGCTGTTTTTT. Translating it yields CATSDLDRSKGELFF. This chain connects TRBV24-1 to TRBJ2-2, with TRBD1 as a possible D gene (6 bases). CDR3 size: 15 residues. Trimming shortened V by 3 bases and J by 8 bases, and 15 bases separated the two germline ends. The germline V gene has CDR1 KGHDR and CDR2 SFDVKD.

By proportion, this clonotype is medium-sized. CDR3 amino acids: CASSEAQASGGLHTDTQYF. The CDR3 DNA sequence: TGTGCCAGCAGTGAAGCTCAAGCTAGCGGGGGGCTCCACACAGATACGCAGTATTTT. The rearrangement joins TRBV2 to TRBJ2-3; 11 bases line up with TRBD2. The CDR3 runs to 19 residues. V was pared by 0 bases and J by 2 bases, with 10 bases of the junction left unmatched. The germline V gene encodes CDR1 SNHLY and CDR2 FYNNEI.

This clonotype is large within its sample. The chain uses TRBV7-3 and TRBJ2-3, with TRBD2 as a possible D gene (6 bases). The length of the CDR3 is 14 residues. From germline, CDR1 is SGHTA and CDR2 FQGTGA. The ends were cut back, 3 bases at V and 2 bases at J, with 9 bases in the middle. Written as DNA, the CDR3 is TGTGCCAGCAGCTTGGGACTTATCACAGATACGCAGTATTTT. It yields the protein CASSLGLITDTQYF.

By share, this clonotype ranks as medium-sized. V gene TRBV29-1 combines with J gene TRBJ2-7; 8 nucleotides line up with TRBD1. Germline-derived CDR1 and CDR2 are SQVTM and ANQGSEA. This CDR3 spans 13 amino acids. The junction had 10 bases not matched to a gene; V was cut back by 6 bases and J by 6 bases. CDR3 nucleotide sequence: TGCAGCGTGCCCGGGACAGGTCGGGGCGAGCAGTACTTC. Residues: CSVPGTGRGEQYF.